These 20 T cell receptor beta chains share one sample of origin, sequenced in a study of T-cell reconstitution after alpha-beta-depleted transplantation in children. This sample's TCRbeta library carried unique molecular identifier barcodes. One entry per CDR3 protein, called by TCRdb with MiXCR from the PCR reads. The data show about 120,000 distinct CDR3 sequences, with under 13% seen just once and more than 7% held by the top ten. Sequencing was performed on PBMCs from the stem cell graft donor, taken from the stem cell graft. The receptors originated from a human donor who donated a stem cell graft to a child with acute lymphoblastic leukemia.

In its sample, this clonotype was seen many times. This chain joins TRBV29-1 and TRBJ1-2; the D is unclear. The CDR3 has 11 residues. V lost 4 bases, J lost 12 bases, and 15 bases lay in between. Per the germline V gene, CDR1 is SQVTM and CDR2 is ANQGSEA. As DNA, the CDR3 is TGCAGCGTTGTATTTGGTCAGAAGAACACCTTC. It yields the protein CSVVFGQKNTF.

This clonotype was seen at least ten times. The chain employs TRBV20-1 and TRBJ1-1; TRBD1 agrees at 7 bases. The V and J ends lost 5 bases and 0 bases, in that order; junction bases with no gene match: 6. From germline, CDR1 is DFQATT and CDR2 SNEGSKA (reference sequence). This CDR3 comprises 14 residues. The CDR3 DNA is TGCAGTGCTGCACGACAGGGATTGAACACTGAAGCTTTCTTT. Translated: CSAARQGLNTEAFF.

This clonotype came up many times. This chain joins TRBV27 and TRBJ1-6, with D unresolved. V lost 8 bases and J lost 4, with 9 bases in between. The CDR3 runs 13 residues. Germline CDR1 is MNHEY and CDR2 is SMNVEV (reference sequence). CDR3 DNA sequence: TGTGCCAGCTCCGGAAGGTATAATTCACCCCTCCACTTT. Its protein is CASSGRYNSPLHF.

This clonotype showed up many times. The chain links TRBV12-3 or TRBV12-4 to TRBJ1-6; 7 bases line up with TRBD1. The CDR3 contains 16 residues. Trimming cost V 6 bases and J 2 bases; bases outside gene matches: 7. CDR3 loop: CASSRQGLPYNSPLHF. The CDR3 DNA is TGTGCCAGCAGCAGACAGGGTCTTCCCTATAATTCACCCCTCCACTTT.

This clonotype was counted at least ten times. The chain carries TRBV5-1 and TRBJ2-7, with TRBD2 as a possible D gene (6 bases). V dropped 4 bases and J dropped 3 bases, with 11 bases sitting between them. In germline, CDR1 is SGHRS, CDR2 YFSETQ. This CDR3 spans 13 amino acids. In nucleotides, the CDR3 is TGCGCCAGCAGCCAGTTGGGACTCTACGAGCAGTACTTC. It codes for CASSQLGLYEQYF.

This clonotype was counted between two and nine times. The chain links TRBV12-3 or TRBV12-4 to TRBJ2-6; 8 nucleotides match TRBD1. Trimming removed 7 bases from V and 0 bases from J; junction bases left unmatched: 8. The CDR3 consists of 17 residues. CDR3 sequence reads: CASTPTGVVSGANVLTF. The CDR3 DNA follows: TGTGCCAGCACCCCGACAGGGGTCGTCTCTGGGGCCAACGTCCTGACTTTC.

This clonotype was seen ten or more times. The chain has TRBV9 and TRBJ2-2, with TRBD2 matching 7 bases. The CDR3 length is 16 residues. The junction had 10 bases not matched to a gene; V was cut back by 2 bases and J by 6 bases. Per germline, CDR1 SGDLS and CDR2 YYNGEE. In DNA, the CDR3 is TGTGCCAGCAGCGTTTCCACTTCGACTAGCCCCGGGGAGCTGTTTTTT. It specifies CASSVSTSTSPGELFF.

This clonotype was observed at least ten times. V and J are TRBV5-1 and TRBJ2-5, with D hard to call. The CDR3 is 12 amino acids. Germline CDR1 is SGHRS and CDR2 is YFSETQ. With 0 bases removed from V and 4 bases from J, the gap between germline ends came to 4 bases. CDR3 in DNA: TGCGCCAGCAGCTTGGCCCTAGAGACCCAGTACTTC. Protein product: CASSLALETQYF.

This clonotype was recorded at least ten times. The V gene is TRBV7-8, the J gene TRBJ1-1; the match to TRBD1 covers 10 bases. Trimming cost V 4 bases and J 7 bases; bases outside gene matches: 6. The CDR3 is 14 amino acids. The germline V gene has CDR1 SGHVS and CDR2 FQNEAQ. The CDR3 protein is CASSWGQGRDEAFF. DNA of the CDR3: TGTGCCAGCAGCTGGGGACAGGGGCGGGATGAAGCTTTCTTT. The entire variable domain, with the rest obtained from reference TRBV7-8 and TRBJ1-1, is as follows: GAGVSQSPRYKVAKRGQDVALRCDPISGHVSLFWYQQALGQGPEFLTYFQNEAQLDKSGLPSDRFFAERPEGSVSTLKIQRTQQEDSAVYLCASSWGQGRDEAFFGQGTRLTVV.

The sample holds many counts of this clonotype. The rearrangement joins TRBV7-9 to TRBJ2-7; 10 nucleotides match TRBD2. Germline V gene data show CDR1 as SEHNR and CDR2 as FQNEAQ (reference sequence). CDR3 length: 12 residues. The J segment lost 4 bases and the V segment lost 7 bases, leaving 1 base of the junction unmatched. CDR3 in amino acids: CASTSGSYEQYF. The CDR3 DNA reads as TGTGCCAGCACTAGCGGGAGTTACGAGCAGTACTTC.

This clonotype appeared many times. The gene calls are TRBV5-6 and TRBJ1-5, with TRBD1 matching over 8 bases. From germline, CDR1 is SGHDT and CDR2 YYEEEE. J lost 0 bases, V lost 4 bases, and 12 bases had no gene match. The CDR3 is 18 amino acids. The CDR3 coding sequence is TGTGCCAGCAGCGCGGCGAGGGACAGGTTACTTAGCAATCAGCCCCAGCATTTT. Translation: CASSAARDRLLSNQPQHF.

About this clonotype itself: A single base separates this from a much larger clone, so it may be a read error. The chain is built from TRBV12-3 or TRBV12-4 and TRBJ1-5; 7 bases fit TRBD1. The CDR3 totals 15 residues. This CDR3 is CTSSRGTVSNQPQHF. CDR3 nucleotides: TGTACCAGCAGCCGAGGGACAGTTAGCAATCAGCCCCAGCATTTT.

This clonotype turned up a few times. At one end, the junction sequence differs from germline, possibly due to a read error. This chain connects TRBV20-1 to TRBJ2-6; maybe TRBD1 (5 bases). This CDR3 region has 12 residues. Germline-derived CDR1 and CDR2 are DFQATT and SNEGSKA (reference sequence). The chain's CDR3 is CSARSGANGLTF. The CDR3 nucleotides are TGCAGTGCTAGATCTGGGGCCAACGGCCTGACTTTC.

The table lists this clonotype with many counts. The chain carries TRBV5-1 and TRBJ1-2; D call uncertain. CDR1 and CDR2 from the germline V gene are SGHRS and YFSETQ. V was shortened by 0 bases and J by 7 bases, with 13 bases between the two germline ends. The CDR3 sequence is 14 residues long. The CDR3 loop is CASSLAWLDAGYTF. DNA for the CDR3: TGCGCCAGCAGCTTGGCCTGGCTCGACGCTGGCTACACCTTC.

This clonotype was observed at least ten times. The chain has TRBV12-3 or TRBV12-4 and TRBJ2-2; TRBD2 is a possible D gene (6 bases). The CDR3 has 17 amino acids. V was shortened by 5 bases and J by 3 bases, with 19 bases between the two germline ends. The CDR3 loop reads CASSPRASEIYTGELFF. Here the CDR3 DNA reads TGTGCCAGCAGTCCCCGCGCTAGCGAGATTTACACCGGGGAGCTGTTTTTT.

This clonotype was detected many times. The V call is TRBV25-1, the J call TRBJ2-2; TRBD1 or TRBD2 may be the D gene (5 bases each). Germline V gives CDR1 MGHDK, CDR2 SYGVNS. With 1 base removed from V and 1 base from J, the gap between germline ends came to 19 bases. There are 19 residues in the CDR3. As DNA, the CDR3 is TGTGCCAGCAGTGAATTGTGGGGGACCCAAGGTCGGAACACCGGGGAGCTGTTTTTT. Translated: CASSELWGTQGRNTGELFF.

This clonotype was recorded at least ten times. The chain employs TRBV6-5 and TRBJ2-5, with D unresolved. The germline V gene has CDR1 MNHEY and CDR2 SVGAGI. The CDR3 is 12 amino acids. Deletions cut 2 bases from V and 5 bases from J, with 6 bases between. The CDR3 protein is CASSYGEETQYF. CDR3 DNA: TGTGCCAGCAGTTACGGAGAGGAGACCCAGTACTTC.

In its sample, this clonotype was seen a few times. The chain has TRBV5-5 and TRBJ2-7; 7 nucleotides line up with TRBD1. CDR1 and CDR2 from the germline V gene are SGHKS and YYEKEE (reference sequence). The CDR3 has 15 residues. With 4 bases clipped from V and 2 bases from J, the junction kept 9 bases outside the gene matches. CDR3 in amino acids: CASSSPSQGAYEQYF. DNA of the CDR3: TGTGCCAGCAGCAGCCCGTCGCAGGGGGCCTACGAGCAGTACTTC.

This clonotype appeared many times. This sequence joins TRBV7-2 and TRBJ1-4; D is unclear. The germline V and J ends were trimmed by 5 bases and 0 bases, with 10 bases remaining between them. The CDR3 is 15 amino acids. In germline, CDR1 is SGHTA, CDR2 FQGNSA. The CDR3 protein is CASSTDGATNEKLFF. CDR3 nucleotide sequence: TGTGCCAGCAGCACGGACGGAGCAACTAATGAAAAACTGTTTTTT.

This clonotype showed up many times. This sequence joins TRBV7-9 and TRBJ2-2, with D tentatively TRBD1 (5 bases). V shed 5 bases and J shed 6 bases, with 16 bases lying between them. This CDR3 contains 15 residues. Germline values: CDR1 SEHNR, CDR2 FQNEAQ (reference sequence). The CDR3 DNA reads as TGTGCCAGCAGCCCCAGAGCAGGGCTCGCCGGGGAGCTGTTTTTT. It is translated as CASSPRAGLAGELFF.